These T cell receptor beta chains were read from a single sample in a study of T cells in Graves' hyperthyroidism and ophthalmopathy. TCRdb independently ran MiXCR on the multiplex PCR reads; one entry per CDR3 protein. The sample yields about 640,000 distinct CDR3 sequences, roughly 20% seen once. The source material was blood. The receptors shown here come from a man aged 25 to 45 with Graves' ophthalmopathy. CDR3s include the opening cysteine and the closing phenylalanine or tryptophan. Each record gives: D gene, J gene, V gene, clone size, CDR3 protein, CDR3 DNA. A D gene is named only where the DNA matches it firmly. A clone size is listed for some rows: how often the clone was seen (once, few, many), or a class if it is expanded.

D: .
J: TRBJ2-1
V: TRBV10-3
size: .
CDR3: CETFGGSAFHSEQFF
DNA: TGTGAAACTTTTGGGGGCTCGGCCTTTCACAGTGAGCAGTTCTTC

D: TRBD2
J: TRBJ2-5
V: TRBV28
size: many
CDR3: CASSLGGLGRQETQYF
DNA: TGTGCCAGCAGTTTAGGGGGACTAGGACGGCAAGAGACCCAGTACTTC

D: TRBD2
J: TRBJ2-1
V: TRBV18
size: many
CDR3: CASSPRRERSEQFF
DNA: TGTGCCAGCTCACCACGGCGGGAGCGGAGTGAGCAGTTCTTC

D: .
J: TRBJ1-2
V: TRBV2
size: many
CDR3: CASSEARDPGASYGYTF
DNA: TGTGCCAGCAGTGAAGCACGGGATCCGGGAGCGTCCTATGGCTACACCTTC

D: .
J: TRBJ2-7
V: TRBV6-6
size: .
CDR3: CASSYGSLVSSYEQYF
DNA: TGTGCCAGCAGTTACGGTAGTCTCGTGAGCTCCTACGAGCAGTACTTC

D: TRBD1
J: TRBJ1-3
V: TRBV6-2/TRBV6-3
size: few
CDR3: CASSRRGLGNTIYF
DNA: TGTGCCAGCAGCCGCAGGGGGCTGGGAAACACCATATATTTT

D: .
J: TRBJ2-1
V: TRBV6-1
size: few
CDR3: CASSFRSVGGNEQFF
DNA: TGTGCCAGCAGTTTTCGTAGCGTTGGGGGCAATGAGCAGTTCTTC

D: .
J: TRBJ2-7
V: TRBV5-4
size: .
CDR3: CASSRSSTGTLSYEQYF
DNA: TGTGCCAGCAGCCGTAGCTCCACAGGGACCCTTTCCTACGAGCAGTACTTC

D: TRBD2
J: TRBJ2-1
V: TRBV10-2
size: few
CDR3: CATTGEGNEQFF
DNA: TGCGCCACTACGGGGGAGGGCAATGAGCAGTTCTTC

D: TRBD2
J: TRBJ2-3
V: TRBV29-1
size: many
CDR3: CSVQRWREGSDTQYF
DNA: TGCAGCGTTCAGCGCTGGCGGGAGGGCTCTGATACGCAGTATTTT

D: .
J: TRBJ2-7
V: TRBV29-1
size: many
CDR3: CSVVTVYEQYF
DNA: TGCAGCGTTGTGACGGTTTACGAGCAGTACTTC

D: .
J: TRBJ2-7
V: TRBV27
size: many
CDR3: CASSSAGSYEQYF
DNA: TGTGCCAGCAGTTCCGCGGGATCCTACGAGCAGTACTTC

D: .
J: TRBJ2-7
V: TRBV6-2/TRBV6-3
size: .
CDR3: CASSPTGTEHYEQYF
DNA: TGTGCCAGCTCCCCTACGGGGACCGAGCACTACGAGCAGTACTTC

D: .
J: TRBJ2-7
V: TRBV20-1
size: many
CDR3: CSARDDRAEGYEQYF
DNA: TGCAGTGCTAGAGATGATAGAGCGGAGGGCTACGAGCAGTACTTC

D: .
J: TRBJ1-5
V: TRBV27
size: many
CDR3: CASSLSTNVGGSNQPQHF
DNA: TGTGCCAGCAGTTTATCAACCAACGTCGGAGGGAGCAATCAGCCCCAGCATTTT

D: TRBD2
J: TRBJ2-5
V: TRBV7-9
size: few
CDR3: CASSSQQMRQRSGRAVETQYF
DNA: TGTGCCAGCAGCTCTCAACAGATGAGACAGCGTAGCGGGAGGGCCGTGGAGACCCAGTACTTC

D: TRBD1
J: TRBJ1-5
V: TRBV12-3/TRBV12-4
size: many
CDR3: CASSPRQGGQPQHF
DNA: TGTGCCAGCAGTCCTAGACAGGGCGGCCAGCCCCAGCATTTT

D: TRBD2
J: TRBJ2-1
V: TRBV11-1
size: .
CDR3: CASSLVLGLVNEQFF
DNA: TGTGCCAGCAGCTTAGTCCTTGGACTAGTTAATGAGCAGTTCTTC

D: .
J: TRBJ2-7
V: TRBV20-1
size: few
CDR3: CSAGFEQYF
DNA: TGCAGTGCGGGATTTGAGCAGTACTTC

D: .
J: TRBJ2-5
V: TRBV20-1
size: .
CDR3: CSATPQRVHQETQYF
DNA: TGCAGTGCTACCCCCCAGCGGGTGCACCAAGAGACCCAGTACTTC

D: .
J: TRBJ2-7
V: TRBV10-3
size: .
CDR3: CATIKQGSIYEQYF
DNA: TGTGCCACTATTAAACAGGGTAGTATCTACGAGCAGTACTTC

D: .
J: TRBJ2-5
V: TRBV6-1
size: few
CDR3: CASSDSWDSETQYF
DNA: TGTGCCAGCAGTGATTCATGGGATTCGGAGACCCAGTACTTC

D: .
J: TRBJ2-2
V: TRBV7-2
size: few
CDR3: CASSLFQSPGELFF
DNA: TGTGCCAGCAGCTTATTCCAGTCGCCCGGGGAGCTGTTTTTT

D: .
J: TRBJ1-1
V: TRBV20-1
size: .
CDR3: CSVGGQANTEAFF
DNA: TGCAGTGTCGGGGGTCAGGCGAACACTGAAGCTTTCTTT

D: .
J: TRBJ1-4
V: TRBV11-2
size: many
CDR3: CASSPRVIPEKLFF
DNA: TGTGCCAGCAGCCCGAGGGTTATCCCTGAAAAACTGTTTTTT

D: TRBD1
J: TRBJ1-3
V: TRBV7-2
size: many
CDR3: CASSSGTAFYSGNTIYF
DNA: TGTGCCAGCAGCTCCGGGACAGCCTTTTACTCTGGAAACACCATATATTTT

D: .
J: TRBJ2-3
V: TRBV27
size: many
CDR3: CASSPSPRGTDTQYF
DNA: TGTGCCAGCAGTCCTAGCCCCCGGGGTACAGATACGCAGTATTTT

D: .
J: TRBJ1-1
V: TRBV3-1
size: many
CDR3: CASSQGWNTEAFF
DNA: TGTGCCAGCAGCCAAGGGTGGAACACTGAAGCTTTCTTT

D: .
J: TRBJ2-7
V: TRBV27
size: .
CDR3: CASTRSGSYEQYF
DNA: TGTGCCAGCACCAGATCGGGCTCCTACGAGCAGTACTTC

D: .
J: TRBJ2-7
V: TRBV30
size: many
CDR3: CAWSVTYEQYF
DNA: TGTGCCTGGAGTGTAACCTACGAGCAGTACTTC

D: TRBD1
J: TRBJ2-3
V: TRBV24-1
size: .
CDR3: CATSGPGQGEYTQYF
DNA: TGTGCCACCAGTGGCCCGGGACAGGGGGAATATACGCAGTATTTT

D: TRBD2
J: TRBJ2-7
V: TRBV2
size: .
CDR3: CASTGRSGREQYF
DNA: TGTGCCAGCACCGGAAGAAGCGGGAGGGAGCAGTACTTC

D: TRBD2
J: TRBJ2-2
V: TRBV20-1
size: few
CDR3: CSANPAGITGELFF
DNA: TGCAGTGCTAACCCAGCGGGAATCACCGGGGAGCTGTTTTTT

D: TRBD1
J: TRBJ2-7
V: TRBV6-1
size: .
CDR3: CASTSGTGSSYEQYF
DNA: TGTGCCAGCACCTCCGGGACAGGTAGCTCCTACGAGCAGTACTTC

D: TRBD2
J: TRBJ2-5
V: TRBV29-1
size: .
CDR3: CSVEGLAGGVQETQYF
DNA: TGCAGCGTTGAGGGACTAGCGGGAGGGGTCCAAGAGACCCAGTACTTC

D: TRBD1
J: TRBJ2-1
V: TRBV7-8
size: many
CDR3: CASSAEQGAQYNEQFF
DNA: TGTGCCAGCAGCGCGGAACAGGGGGCGCAGTACAATGAGCAGTTCTTC

D: TRBD2
J: TRBJ2-5
V: TRBV11-2
size: many
CDR3: CASSLDSLAGVETQYF
DNA: TGTGCCAGCAGCTTAGATAGCCTAGCGGGAGTGGAGACCCAGTACTTC

D: TRBD1
J: TRBJ2-4
V: TRBV11-2
size: .
CDR3: CASSPDRGVGNIQYF
DNA: TGTGCCAGCAGCCCCGACAGGGGCGTAGGAAACATTCAGTACTTC

D: .
J: TRBJ2-3
V: TRBV7-9
size: once
CDR3: CASSPPGGGTDTQYF
DNA: TGTGCCAGCAGCCCCCCCGGCGGGGGCACAGATACGCAGTATTTT

D: TRBD1
J: TRBJ2-2
V: TRBV7-8
size: few
CDR3: CASSVQGAAGELFF
DNA: TGTGCCAGCAGCGTACAGGGGGCGGCCGGGGAGCTGTTTTTT

D: .
J: TRBJ2-2
V: TRBV28
size: .
CDR3: CASSFLSRELFF
DNA: TGTGCCAGCAGTTTTCTATCACGGGAGCTGTTTTTT

D: TRBD1
J: TRBJ1-5
V: TRBV2
size: many
CDR3: CASSGQGGVLNQPQHF
DNA: TGTGCCAGCAGTGGACAGGGTGGGGTCCTCAATCAGCCCCAGCATTTT

D: .
J: TRBJ2-7
V: TRBV6-1
size: few
CDR3: CASSERAGQYEQYF
DNA: TGTGCCAGCAGTGAACGAGCGGGACAATACGAGCAGTACTTC

D: .
J: TRBJ2-7
V: TRBV20-1
size: .
CDR3: CSAIANSYEQYF
DNA: TGCAGTGCTATAGCTAACTCCTACGAGCAGTACTTC

D: TRBD2
J: TRBJ2-3
V: TRBV7-2
size: .
CDR3: CASSLRLAGVRVGDTQYF
DNA: TGTGCCAGCAGCTTACGCCTAGCGGGAGTTAGGGTTGGAGATACGCAGTATTTT

D: .
J: TRBJ1-1
V: TRBV30
size: many
CDR3: CAWRWRAGTEAFF
DNA: TGTGCCTGGAGGTGGCGGGCTGGAACTGAAGCTTTCTTT

D: TRBD1
J: TRBJ2-3
V: TRBV7-9
size: many
CDR3: CASSLPLDRGWSTDTQYF
DNA: TGTGCCAGCAGCTTACCCCTCGACAGGGGTTGGAGCACAGATACGCAGTATTTT

D: .
J: TRBJ1-2
V: TRBV30
size: many
CDR3: CAWMLGLSGYTF
DNA: TGTGCCTGGATGCTGGGTCTCAGCGGCTACACCTTC

D: TRBD1
J: TRBJ1-2
V: TRBV12-3/TRBV12-4
size: .
CDR3: CASREAGTGVLGYTF
DNA: TGTGCCAGCAGGGAAGCCGGGACAGGGGTACTTGGCTACACCTTC

D: .
J: TRBJ2-7
V: TRBV20-1
size: .
CDR3: CSPYGTTSSYEQYF
DNA: TGCAGTCCTTACGGGACAACGAGCTCCTACGAGCAGTACTTC

D: TRBD1
J: TRBJ1-1
V: TRBV5-4
size: .
CDR3: CASSPRTGPEAFF
DNA: TGTGCCAGCAGCCCAAGGACAGGGCCTGAAGCTTTCTTT

D: TRBD2
J: TRBJ2-1
V: TRBV29-1
size: few
CDR3: CSALPGLAGNNEQFF
DNA: TGCAGCGCCCTCCCCGGACTAGCGGGAAACAATGAGCAGTTCTTC

D: TRBD1
J: TRBJ1-2
V: TRBV10-3
size: .
CDR3: CAISATGANYGYTF
DNA: TGTGCCATCAGTGCTACAGGGGCTAACTATGGCTACACCTTC